This paragraph reports one T cell receptor beta chain. No cognate antigen has been identified for it. Base qualities are not provided; no much larger clone lies one nucleotide away. Every donor was a healthy Caucasian. This sample was included in a study of identical twins (dated by TCRdb to the mid-2010s). About the study as a whole: To test whether fetal clonotypes persist, this study deep-sequenced TCR alpha and beta repertoires from monozygotic twins, from unrelated adults of various ages, and from cord blood. Replicate twin experiments were performed at different times using different library preparation protocols to rule out contamination.

The CDR3 sequence holds 17 residues, the cysteine and phenylalanine included. The DNA shown is the 51-base CDR3, in frame from base 1. CDR1 and CDR2 were assigned from the germline V gene as SGHAT and FQNNGV. The trim is 3 bases for V and 2 bases for J, with a gap of 14 bases between the germline ends. Library creation used 5' RACE. The listed sequencing device is Illumina HiSeq 2000. A universal primer binding site was added through template switching, and the final cDNA carried a unique molecular identifier so that TCR cDNA molecules could be counted accurately. Specific primers in the conserved constant-segment region were used to synthesize first-strand cDNA for the TCR alpha and beta chains. To control for contamination, every cDNA library carried two barcodes: a SMART-Mk sample barcode plus Illumina barcodes. Two successive PCR steps introduced TruSeq adapter sequences along with Illumina sample barcodes. The Illumina HiSeq platform was used with custom primers to sequence TCR alpha and beta cDNA libraries. The published analysis was carried out like this. MiGEC was used to process raw reads and extract unique molecular identifiers, and MiXCR was used to find CDR3 positions. For each individual, recombination models were inferred using an EM algorithm with the repgenHMM and IGoR tools. The tcR package in R was used for shared clonotype analysis, with sharing normalized by the product of cloneset sizes. To study raw recombination without the effects of thymic and clonal selection, out-of-frame nonproductive sequences were analyzed. The public sequencing data were trimmed at Q25 with fastp and processed into clonotypes with MiXCR by TCRdb, which kept only in-frame beta chains. Rows are combined by CDR3 protein, so each entry shows the most common genes and DNA. What appears here as the V and J calls and clone size reflects TCRdb's work, not the paper's. This sample comprises 1,800,000 or so distinct CDR3 sequences, about 32% of them detected only once. The top ten constitute about 0.27% of the sample.

General conclusions and limits of the study: The excess sharing between twins in beta out-of-frame sequences was weaker because fewer shared sequences reduced the signal-to-noise ratio. Invariant T cells such as MAIT and iNKT could partly confound zero-insertion analyses, although diverse VJ usage argued against such confounding for most clonotypes. Recombination models systematically underestimated out-of-frame TCR alpha sharing in monozygotic twins but agreed with sharing between unrelated individuals. Fewer insertions were carried by abundant cord blood beta clonotypes; a weaker similar trend was observed in young adult naive repertoires, while no such trend was observed in memory repertoires. Because the same donors could not be followed over many years, conclusions were based on cross-sectional statistical analysis. Out-of-frame TCR alpha sequences shared between twins showed an excess of low generation-probability sequences compared with coincidental sharing between unrelated individuals.

Material: cord blood. The sequence was obtained from a newborn girl in good health. The chain uses TRBV11-2 and TRBJ2-6; the D gene is possibly TRBD2, with 6 bases matching. The CDR3 corresponds to CASSFGGLKTGANVLTF. Read as DNA, the sequence is TGTGCCAGCAGCTTTGGAGGGCTGAAAACTGGGGCCAACGTCCTGACTTTC.